This T cell receptor beta chain comes out of a study of Graves' ophthalmopathy and Graves' hyperthyroidism. This clonotype was detected ten times or more. Its specificity is unknown. The authors amplified TCR beta CDR3 regions, and they did so from RNA transcripts for repertoire sequencing. A first-round RT-PCR used HTBI primers, followed by a second-round multiplex PCR. MiXCR, run by TCRdb on the multiplex PCR reads, gives a single entry per CDR3 protein. The profile shows roughly 400,000 distinct CDR3 sequences, about 18% of them singletons. Broader study findings: Most expanded thyroid clonotypes above 0.001 frequency also appeared in blood.

V was cut by 0 bases and J by 2 bases, with 14 bases left in between. This CDR3 has 15 residues. Germline lookup yields CDR1 DFQATT and CDR2 SNEGSKA (reference sequence). The TCR sequence derives from a woman younger than 35 with Graves' ophthalmopathy. V gene TRBV20-1 combines with J gene TRBJ2-7; D is unclear. Sequenced: peripheral blood. In nucleotides, the CDR3 is TGCAGTGCTAGAGATCTTAGGAACCCCACCTACGAGCAGTACTTC. Translated, it gives CSARDLRNPTYEQYF.